What follows are 9 T cell receptor beta chains derived from one specimen sequenced in a study of T-cell reconstitution after alpha-beta-depleted transplantation in children (TCRdb year 2016). Libraries were constructed by PCR. The sequencer was an Illumina HiSeq 2500. To normalize quantification of the TCRbeta repertoire, the TCR libraries were built with molecular barcoding that relied on unique molecular identifiers. The raw public data were reprocessed by TCRdb itself: fastp quality trimming at Q25, MiXCR clonotype calling, in-frame beta chains only. Each record represents a unique CDR3 protein, reported with the most common genes and DNA among its rows. For this sample there are 700,000 or so distinct CDR3 sequences; around 12% appear just once. 0.79% of the sample goes to the ten largest clones. Explained via the paper, the treatment or condition label denotes: allogeneic hematopoietic cell transplantation with graft depleted of TCRalphabeta T cells and CD19 B cells.

The source was PBMCs, collected before TCRalphabeta/CD19-depleted stem cell transplant. The receptors derive from a girl aged 2 to 9 with congenital amegakaryocytic thrombocytopenia, due to receive a stem cell transplant.

This clonotype was seen a handful of times. The chain links TRBV11-2 to TRBJ1-1; D is ambiguous. The length of the CDR3 is 13 residues. Trimming took off 2 bases at V and 6 bases at J, with 10 bases between the two ends. The germline V gene has CDR1 SGHAT and CDR2 FQNNGV. The CDR3 DNA reads TGTGCCAGCAGCTTAATGGAAGGTGCTGAAGCTTTCTTT. Amino acid sequence: CASSLMEGAEAFF.

In its sample, this clonotype was seen many times. This chain uses TRBV12-3 or TRBV12-4 with TRBJ2-1; D could derive from TRBD1 or TRBD2 (5 bases each). The CDR3 runs to 16 residues. V lost 2 bases to trimming and J lost 9 bases, with 20 bases between them. CDR3 in amino acids: CASSLYWARGTVEQFF. CDR3 in DNA: TGTGCCAGCAGTTTATACTGGGCTAGAGGGACGGTTGAGCAGTTCTTC.

The sample holds a few counts of this clonotype. This chain joins TRBV29-1 and TRBJ2-7; D is ambiguous. The CDR3 contains 12 residues. CDR1 is SQVTM, CDR2 ANQGSEA, per germline. V was shortened by 4 bases and J by 0 bases, with 7 bases between the two germline ends. The CDR3 nucleotides read TGCAGCGTTGCCTTCCGCTCCTACGAGCAGTACTTC. Its translation is CSVAFRSYEQYF.

This clonotype was observed a few times. The chain is built from TRBV7-9 and TRBJ2-1; D is unclear. With 6 bases removed from V and 5 bases from J, the gap between germline ends came to 14 bases. In germline, CDR1 is SEHNR, CDR2 FQNEAQ (reference sequence). CDR3 size: 14 residues. The CDR3 is CASRPRVVDNEQFF. In DNA, the CDR3 is TGTGCCAGCAGGCCCCGAGTGGTTGACAATGAGCAGTTCTTC.

This rearrangement joins TRBV12-3 or TRBV12-4 to TRBJ1-1; a weak D match, TRBD1 (6 bases). This CDR3 has 14 residues. Trimming shortened V by 1 base and J by 9 bases, and 15 bases separated the two germline ends. For the CDR3, the DNA is TGTGCCAGCAGTTTAGTCTCCGGGGGCGGGCAAGCTTTCTTT. This translates into CASSLVSGGGQAFF.

This clonotype was observed at least ten times. The chain is built from TRBV6-5 and TRBJ1-2; D is possibly TRBD1 (5 bases). Deletions cut 2 bases from V and 8 bases from J, with 18 bases between. CDR3 length equals 15 residues. Germline CDR1 and CDR2: MNHEY and SVGAGI. CDR3 sequence: CASSYRGPTSGGYTF. The CDR3 coding sequence is TGTGCCAGCAGTTACCGGGGACCGACCTCAGGCGGCTACACCTTC.

Ten or more counts support this clonotype. The rearrangement links TRBV12-3 or TRBV12-4 to TRBJ1-5, with D unresolved. V was shortened by 3 bases and J by 2 bases, with 8 bases between the two germline ends. CDR3 length: 14 amino acids. CDR3 region: CASSFRRGNQPQHF. For the CDR3, the DNA is TGTGCCAGCAGTTTCCGGAGGGGCAATCAGCCCCAGCATTTT.

In its sample, this clonotype was seen a few times. The chain uses TRBV25-1 and TRBJ2-7; D ambiguous. This CDR3 has 14 amino acids. V was pared by 2 bases and J by 4 bases, with 12 bases between. CDR1 is MGHDK, CDR2 SYGVNS, per germline. CDR3 amino acids: CASSEDGMSYEQYF. DNA of the CDR3: TGTGCCAGCAGTGAAGACGGAATGTCTTACGAGCAGTACTTC.

This clonotype was recorded at least ten times. This chain joins TRBV4-2 and TRBJ1-1; D unclear. The germline V gene encodes CDR1 LGHNA and CDR2 YNFKEQ. The CDR3 is 14 amino acids. With 0 bases removed from V and 3 bases from J, the gap between germline ends came to 8 bases. The CDR3 sequence is CASSQEGRDTEAFF. The CDR3 DNA reads as TGTGCCAGCAGCCAAGAAGGACGAGACACTGAAGCTTTCTTT.